A selection of T cell receptor beta chains follows, all from one sample in a study of TIL therapy for anti-PD-1-resistant metastatic lung cancer. The protocol was immunoSEQ multiplex PCR, while the TCRdb copy is restricted to in-frame clones and leaves out a portion. The sample carries around 59,000 clones, under 75% recorded once. Source: blood, taken at baseline. All receptors derive from a person between 25 and 79 years old with non-small cell lung cancer. Each CDR3 is given without its conserved first and last residue.

j_gene: TRBJ2-3
v_gene: TRBV5-4
CDR3aa: ASSLTTESTDTQY

j_gene: TRBJ2-1
v_gene: TRBV28
CDR3aa: ASRLVGFFSYNEQF

j_gene: TRBJ2-2
v_gene: TRBV28
CDR3aa: ASGGFGSNTGELF

j_gene: TRBJ2-7
v_gene: TRBV10-3
CDR3aa: AISESLSSYEQY

j_gene: TRBJ1-5
v_gene: TRBV6-1
CDR3aa: ASSPDRVQPQH

j_gene: TRBJ2-3
v_gene: TRBV9
CDR3aa: ASSVELRRADTQY

j_gene: TRBJ2-3
v_gene: TRBV7-3
CDR3aa: ASSTGLAAYTDTQY

j_gene: TRBJ2-7
v_gene: TRBV10-2
CDR3aa: ASSESLAGPYEQY

j_gene: TRBJ1-4
v_gene: TRBV7-8
CDR3aa: ASSLGTPRGEKLF

j_gene: TRBJ2-7
v_gene: TRBV7-2
CDR3aa: ASSFYNEQY

j_gene: TRBJ2-5
v_gene: TRBV18
CDR3aa: ASSSLGETQY

j_gene: TRBJ2-3
v_gene: TRBV28
CDR3aa: ASRYGGSGDTQY

j_gene: TRBJ2-5
v_gene: TRBV5-6
CDR3aa: ASRLLAGVSGVQY

j_gene: TRBJ2-7
v_gene: TRBV6-5
CDR3aa: ASSPSGGYEQY

j_gene: TRBJ2-4
v_gene: TRBV4-1
CDR3aa: ASSQGIPLAVAKNIQY

j_gene: TRBJ1-2
v_gene: TRBV30
CDR3aa: AWSVSGTGLANYGYT

j_gene: TRBJ1-1
v_gene: TRBV5-1
CDR3aa: ASSLSDSYTEAF

j_gene: TRBJ2-2
v_gene: TRBV6-1
CDR3aa: ASKNRAVNTGELF

j_gene: TRBJ2-5
v_gene: TRBV29-1
CDR3aa: SVEGFGQTQY

j_gene: TRBJ1-1
v_gene: TRBV25-1
CDR3aa: ASKAGITEAF

j_gene: TRBJ1-2
v_gene: TRBV5-1
CDR3aa: ASSWGTGDGYT

j_gene: TRBJ2-2
v_gene: TRBV30
CDR3aa: AWRGGHTGELF

j_gene: TRBJ1-4
v_gene: TRBV27
CDR3aa: AGGYRADEKLF

j_gene: TRBJ2-3
v_gene: TRBV4-1
CDR3aa: ASSTSTSSKY

j_gene: TRBJ2-3
v_gene: TRBV6-1
CDR3aa: ASSQGNTDTQY

j_gene: TRBJ1-4
v_gene: TRBV5-1
CDR3aa: ASSSPAGQGVTNEKLF

j_gene: TRBJ1-2
v_gene: TRBV19
CDR3aa: ASSKVVSPPNYGYT

j_gene: TRBJ1-5
v_gene: TRBV30
CDR3aa: AWSVQGAGLVGQPRH

j_gene: TRBJ1-4
v_gene: TRBV6-5
CDR3aa: ASSYSWRPNEKLF

j_gene: TRBJ2-1
v_gene: TRBV10-2
CDR3aa: ASRASGSNEQF

j_gene: TRBJ1-1
v_gene: TRBV20-1
CDR3aa: SAGNTEAF

j_gene: TRBJ1-1
v_gene: TRBV6-6
CDR3aa: ATDGQGGTEAF

j_gene: TRBJ2-1
v_gene: TRBV7-3
CDR3aa: ASSSTGDTYNEQF

j_gene: TRBJ1-2
v_gene: TRBV7-8
CDR3aa: ASSLPPGQGGYGYT

j_gene: TRBJ2-5
v_gene: TRBV10-3
CDR3aa: AISDRGPETQY

j_gene: TRBJ1-5
v_gene: TRBV28
CDR3aa: ASRGGDRVNQPQH

j_gene: TRBJ2-3
v_gene: TRBV9
CDR3aa: ASSARTSRTDTQY

j_gene: TRBJ1-6
v_gene: TRBV25-1
CDR3aa: ASSENLSRDSPLH

j_gene: TRBJ2-1
v_gene: TRBV6-1
CDR3aa: ASSKDRGSYNEQF

j_gene: TRBJ1-6
v_gene: TRBV19
CDR3aa: ASSTDRDNSPLH

j_gene: TRBJ1-2
v_gene: TRBV28
CDR3aa: ASSTLQAGGDGYT

j_gene: TRBJ1-1
v_gene: TRBV30
CDR3aa: AWSELGGTEAF

j_gene: TRBJ1-5
v_gene: TRBV7-9
CDR3aa: ASSAWASNQPQH

j_gene: TRBJ1-1
v_gene: TRBV6-5
CDR3aa: ASWTTGVEAF

j_gene: TRBJ1-1
v_gene: TRBV10-3
CDR3aa: AISDGQDWTEAF

j_gene: TRBJ2-1
v_gene: TRBV5-1
CDR3aa: ASSLVAVSYNEQF

j_gene: TRBJ1-1
v_gene: TRBV7-2
CDR3aa: ASSVGQGRAAF

j_gene: TRBJ2-1
v_gene: TRBV7-3
CDR3aa: ASSLISRTSENNEQF

j_gene: TRBJ1-1
v_gene: TRBV19
CDR3aa: ASSLLRNTEAF

j_gene: TRBJ2-5
v_gene: TRBV14
CDR3aa: ASSPFRERETQY

j_gene: TRBJ2-1
v_gene: TRBV27
CDR3aa: ASSSAGGYNEQF

j_gene: TRBJ1-5
v_gene: TRBV28
CDR3aa: ASRPTGDGNQPQH

j_gene: TRBJ1-3
v_gene: TRBV6-5
CDR3aa: ASSYSKGGPGNTIY